This entry features one T cell receptor beta chain sequence. The antigen is undetermined. There are 14 residues in the CDR3. V lost 0 bases to trimming and J lost 5 bases; unmatched junction nucleotides: 2. Germline V lookup: CDR1 MNHEY, CDR2 SMNVEV (reference sequence). Unique molecular identifiers were added to individual cDNA molecules. MiXCR, run by TCRdb on the 5' RACE reads, gives a single entry per CDR3 protein. The data hold about 64,000 distinct CDR3 sequences, with just over 20% observed a single time. The data are from a study of early T cells in non-severe SARS-CoV-2 infection. In the study overall: It was bulk RNA from unsorted whole blood that was sequenced, and the chains were unpaired.

Overall study findings and caveats: Sequences matched to VDJdb favored anti-spike CD8 responses, while private and CD4 specificities were missed.

This clonotype was sampled from an adult who was a healthcare worker with PCR-confirmed SARS-CoV-2 infection or an uninfected control (not recorded which). Sequences were derived from whole blood, sampled at baseline. V and J are TRBV27 and TRBJ1-1; 8 nucleotides agree with TRBD1. The CDR3 DNA is TGTGCCAGCAGTTTATCTCGGACAGGGACTGAAGCTTTCTTT. This encodes CASSLSRTGTEAFF.